The clone carrying this T cell receptor beta chain was found a few times. Antigen: not known. The data were obtained in a study of beta chain features in type 1 diabetes. Study as a whole: Sorted cell examination encompassed around 100,000,000 cells across all samples. Notes on the study in general: The study found moderately but significantly shorter TCRB CDR3s in all four CD4+ subsets of Type 1 diabetes patients. With patients and controls alike, PCR might favor shorter templates to an equal degree. Using cDNA template may skew counts toward highly expressing activated cells.

Every sorted population was more than 95% pure. Sequenced material consisted of expressed TCRB transcripts (all of the isolated RNA was reverse transcribed). Sequencing used immunoSEQ multiplex PCR; TCRdb keeps in-frame clones, though not all of them. The table lists 300,000 to 350,000 clones, around 9.3% of them singletons, with about 1% in the top ten. The clonotype comes from a man in his thirties or forties with type 1 diabetes. Sequenced material: central memory CD4+ T cells from blood.

The CDR3 DNA follows: TGTGCCTGGAGTGTTAAGGGGACGGCTTTCTTT. Translated: CAWSVKGTAFF. V usage is TRBV30 and J usage is TRBJ1-1, with a weak D call TRBD1 (5 bases). Trimming took 0 bases from V and 11 from J, leaving 10 bases between them. CDR1 and CDR2 (germline): GTSNPN, SVGIG (reference sequence). There are 11 residues in the CDR3.